This entry concerns a single TCR beta chain. No antigen is known for it. This CDR3 spans 18 amino acids. V lost 4 bases to trimming and J lost 0 bases; unmatched junction nucleotides: 12. Germline-derived CDR1 and CDR2 are SGHRS and YFSETQ. These data originate in a study of somatic mutations in cytotoxic T cells in rheumatoid arthritis. Measured with immunoSEQ multiplex PCR; TCRdb has only the in-frame clones, and not every one. The data hold about 8,600 clones, with 75% observed a single time. Whole-study findings and limits: The top CD8+ clone topped 20% of CD8+ cells in about an eighth of the roughly 65 patients. Significant differences in CD8+ T-cell clonality were not found between rheumatoid arthritis patients and healthy controls (age-matched).

The chain uses TRBV5-1 and TRBJ2-2; the match to TRBD1 covers 7 bases. Sequencing was carried out using CD8+ T cells sorted from blood. This TCR was recovered from a woman in her forties or fifties in good health. In DNA form, the CDR3 reads TGCGCCAGCAGCCCGGGAATGGACAGGATGACGAACACCGGGGAGCTGTTTTTT. Translation: CASSPGMDRMTNTGELFF.